The text below deals with one T cell receptor beta chain. Its antigen is still unknown. The protocol was immunoSEQ multiplex PCR, while the TCRdb copy is restricted to in-frame clones and leaves out a portion. The data show about 110,000 clones, approximately 85% seen once. These data belong to a study of T cell responses to AZD1222 COVID-19 vaccine. Regarding the study as a whole: CD4 TCRs linked to vaccination spanned spike, dominating at 160-218 and 743-854. Spike-specific TCRs gained breadth and depth after people received two AZD1222 doses.

The receptor comes from an adult in good health. The sample was peripheral blood, taken on day 0 of AZD1222 vaccination.

The CDR3 is CASSLKQFGLYEQYF. CDR3 in DNA: TGTGCCAGCAGTTTAAAACAGTTCGGTCTGTACGAGCAGTACTTC. The chain carries TRBV27 and TRBJ2-7; D is uncertain. Germline values: CDR1 MNHEY, CDR2 SMNVEV (reference sequence). Trimming shortened V by 2 bases and J by 4 bases, and 15 bases separated the two germline ends. The CDR3 spans 15 residues.